The TCR beta chain under discussion was sequenced for a study of beta chain features in type 1 diabetes. This clone was counted a few times. V dropped 4 bases and J dropped 0 bases, with 9 bases sitting between them. Germline loops: CDR1 GTSNPN, CDR2 SVGIG (reference sequence). CDR3 length equals 13 residues. Expressed TCRB transcripts got sequenced, as all isolated RNA was reverse transcribed. The method was immunoSEQ multiplex PCR; TCRdb's version includes in-frame clones alone and lacks a portion of them. The sample has over 150,000 clones, roughly 8% seen once; the top ten hold 0.55% to 0.75%. The TCR sequence derives from a young man in good health. This sequence joins TRBV30 and TRBJ1-2, with D possibly matching TRBD1 (5 bases). Sequences were obtained from central memory CD4+ T cells from blood. The CDR3 loop reads CAWTWGANYGYTF. The CDR3 nucleotides read TGTGCCTGGACCTGGGGGGCTAACTATGGCTACACCTTC.